Following are 31 T cell receptor beta chains from one sample sequenced in a study of cytomegalovirus exposure and HLA in healthy donors. 60 Vbeta and 13 Jbeta primers were used in PCR. TCRdb keeps only in-frame clones here, not all; method: immunoSEQ multiplex PCR. The table includes about 190,000 clones, around 82% detected once. The sample was PBMCs. The receptors shown here come from a boy between 5 and 17 years old in good health and CMV-seronegative.

The chain couples TRBV9 to TRBJ1-2; 7 nucleotides align to TRBD1. In germline, CDR1 is SGDLS, CDR2 YYNGEE. The CDR3 totals 13 residues. The V gene end was trimmed by 2 bases and the J gene end by 4 bases; junction bases not matched to a gene: 2. The DNA for the CDR3 is TGTGCCAGCAGCGTCGGACAGGCCTATGGCTACACCTTC. Its protein is CASSVGQAYGYTF.

The chain carries TRBV9 and TRBJ2-7, with 8 bases fitting TRBD2. Trimming cost V 4 bases and J 3 bases; bases outside gene matches: 12. This CDR3 region has 16 residues. Germline V CDR1 and CDR2: SGDLS, YYNGEE. DNA for the CDR3: TGTGCCAGCAGCCCTTGGGCGGGAGGTGAGGGCTACGAGCAGTACTTC. Translated, it gives CASSPWAGGEGYEQYF.

This clone was found once. The chain has TRBV6-5 and TRBJ2-7; 9 nucleotides agree with TRBD2. CDR3 length: 16 residues. The V gene's germline CDR1 is MNHEY and CDR2 SVGAGI. V shed 2 bases, J shed 5 bases, and the junction held 10 bases outside the gene matches. CDR3 in DNA: TGTGCCAGCAGTTACCACGCTACTGTAGCGGGAGACGAGCAGTACTTC. Translation gives CASSYHATVAGDEQYF.

The V gene is TRBV7-9, the J gene TRBJ1-5, with TRBD1 matching 8 bases. Trimming took 1 base from V and 4 from J; bases not matched to a gene: 6. CDR3 length: 16 residues. Germline CDR1 and CDR2: SEHNR and FQNEAQ (reference sequence). The CDR3 sequence is CASSLVQGAGNQPQHF. The CDR3 DNA reads TGTGCCAGCAGCTTAGTTCAGGGGGCCGGTAATCAGCCCCAGCATTTT.

This rearrangement joins TRBV5-5 to TRBJ1-1; TRBD1 is a possible D gene (6 bases). Trimming pared 9 bases from V and 1 base from J, leaving 13 bases between. The CDR3 extends over 13 amino acids. CDR1 is SGHKS and CDR2 is YYEKEE in the germline V gene (reference sequence). CDR3 DNA sequence: TGTGCCACCGTTACAGGGTCGAACACTGAAGCTTTCTTT. The encoded protein is CATVTGSNTEAFF. Full variable domain (rest looked up from reference TRBV5-5 and TRBJ1-1): DAGVTQSPTHLIKTRGQQVTLRCSPISGHKSVSWYQQVLGQGPQFIFQYYEKEERGRGNFPDRFSARQFPNYSSELNVNALLLGDSALYLCATVTGSNTEAFFGQGTRLTVV.

The chain recombines TRBV6-1 with TRBJ1-5; D is unclear. The CDR3 length is 13 residues. V lost 5 bases to trimming and J lost 4 bases, with 9 bases between them. Germline lookup yields CDR1 MNHNS and CDR2 SASEGT. The CDR3 DNA is TGTGCCAGCAGTCCGTCTAAAAATCAGCCCCAGCATTTT. As protein: CASSPSKNQPQHF.

The chain carries TRBV5-4 and TRBJ2-7; 9 positions agree with TRBD1. Germline trimming cut 2 bases from V and 5 bases from J; bases unmatched to any gene: 5. CDR3 length: 14 amino acids. CDR1 and CDR2 (germline): SGHNT, YYREEE (reference sequence). The CDR3 here is CASSFRDRDHEQYF. CDR3 DNA sequence: TGTGCCAGCAGCTTCCGGGACAGGGACCACGAGCAGTACTTC.

The chain uses TRBV5-6 and TRBJ1-1; D not resolved. The length of the CDR3 is 19 residues. V gave up 3 bases and J gave up 4 bases, with 28 bases separating them. Germline assignment: CDR1 SGHDT and CDR2 YYEEEE. CDR3 sequence (DNA): TGTGCCAGCAGCTCGCTCCTCATTGCCGGACGGCGGGTGGGCACTGAAGCTTTCTTT. Translation: CASSSLLIAGRRVGTEAFF. The full variable domain, its missing parts supplied by reference TRBV5-6 and TRBJ1-1, is DAGVTQSPTHLIKTRGQQVTLRCSPKSGHDTVSWYQQALGQGPQFIFQYYEEEERQRGNFPDRFSGHQFPNYSSELNVNALLLGDSALYLCASSSLLIAGRRVGTEAFFGQGTRLTVV.

For the CDR3, the DNA is TGTGCCAGTAGTCTCCAGGGCCCCCAGCATTTT. Translating it yields CASSLQGPQHF. This rearrangement joins TRBV19 to TRBJ1-5; a possible D gene is TRBD1 (5 bases). The CDR3 is made up of 11 amino acids. Germline V gene lookup returns CDR1 LNHDA and CDR2 SQIVND (reference sequence). With 5 bases removed from V and 10 bases from J, the gap between germline ends came to 9 bases.

The V gene is TRBV29-1, the J gene TRBJ2-5; 8 nucleotides align to TRBD1. Trimming removed 6 bases from V and 1 base from J; junction bases left unmatched: 10. Germline values: CDR1 SQVTM, CDR2 ANQGSEA. The CDR3 spans 15 residues. CDR3 amino acids: CSVDNADRGQETQYF. CDR3 in DNA: TGCAGCGTCGACAACGCAGACAGGGGCCAAGAGACCCAGTACTTC.

CDR3 sequence: CASSEYGSGANVLTF. Here the CDR3 DNA reads TGTGCCAGCAGTGAGTACGGCTCTGGGGCCAACGTCCTGACTTTC. The chain has TRBV2 and TRBJ2-6; no definite D call. V was clipped by 3 bases and J by 0 bases, with 6 bases between them. The V gene's germline CDR1 is SNHLY and CDR2 FYNNEI. There are 15 residues in the CDR3.

This chain connects TRBV5-1 to TRBJ2-5; 9 nucleotides agree with TRBD1. This CDR3 comprises 15 residues. The V gene's germline CDR1 is SGHRS and CDR2 YFSETQ. Trimming removed 0 bases from V and 4 bases from J; junction bases left unmatched: 4. CDR3: CASSLEGTGTETQYF. The CDR3 nucleotides read TGCGCCAGCAGCTTGGAAGGGACAGGGACAGAGACCCAGTACTTC.

This clone was detected once. The chain couples TRBV9 to TRBJ2-2; 8 bases match TRBD2. Per the germline V gene, CDR1 is SGDLS and CDR2 is YYNGEE. The CDR3 extends over 16 amino acids. After removal of 0 bases from V and 0 bases from J, the junction contained 1 base not matched to a gene. The CDR3 spells CASSVVLAANTGELFF. The CDR3 DNA reads TGTGCCAGCAGCGTAGTACTAGCGGCGAACACCGGGGAGCTGTTTTTT.

This clone is a singleton in its sample. The V and J genes are TRBV28 and TRBJ1-5, with 8 bases lining up with TRBD1. After removal of 4 bases from V and 6 bases from J, the junction contained 5 bases not matched to a gene. Per germline, CDR1 MDHEN and CDR2 SYDVKM. This CDR3 is built from 14 residues. CDR3: CASSYQGAGQPQHF. DNA of the CDR3: TGTGCCAGCAGTTACCAGGGGGCGGGTCAGCCCCAGCATTTT.

This chain connects TRBV15 to TRBJ2-7; D might be TRBD2 (6 bases). CDR3 size: 13 residues. Looked up from germline, CDR1 is LNHNV and CDR2 is YYDKDF (reference sequence). Trimming stripped 1 base from V and 6 bases from J, with 10 bases between. The CDR3 DNA reads as TGTGCCACCAGCAGAGGGGACTCTTTCGAGCAGTACTTC. Its translation: CATSRGDSFEQYF.

The chain employs TRBV4-3 and TRBJ1-1, with 7 bases matching TRBD1. Germline assignment: CDR1 LGHNA and CDR2 YSLEER. The CDR3 runs 17 residues. After removal of 0 bases from V and 1 base from J, the junction contained 8 bases not matched to a gene. The CDR3 reads CASSQDRRGTENTEAFF. The CDR3 DNA reads as TGCGCCAGCAGCCAAGATAGGAGAGGGACAGAGAACACTGAAGCTTTCTTT.

On this clone: Distinct nucleotide sequences in the sample also encode this CDR3. This rearrangement joins TRBV25-1 to TRBJ1-1; D gene unclear. CDR3 length: 12 amino acids. Germline CDR1 is MGHDK and CDR2 is SYGVNS. The V gene lost 5 bases and the J gene lost 1 base, with 5 bases spanning the gap. The CDR3 DNA is TGTGCCAGCAGTCCCGGGAACACTGAAGCTTTCTTT. As protein: CASSPGNTEAFF.

This rearrangement joins TRBV5-8 to TRBJ1-5; the match to TRBD1 covers 10 bases. Germline V gene lookup returns CDR1 SGHTS and CDR2 YDEGEE. The CDR3 is 14 amino acids. DNA of the CDR3: TGTGCATATGAGGGACAGGGGTTCCTTCAGCCCCAGCATTTT. Its translation: CAYEGQGFLQPQHF.

This chain connects TRBV28 to TRBJ2-7; D ambiguous. Per germline, CDR1 MDHEN and CDR2 SYDVKM. The CDR3 extends over 12 amino acids. The V end was cut by 2 bases, the J end by 1 base, with 3 bases between. The CDR3 region is CASSLLSYEQYF. The CDR3 nucleotides read TGTGCCAGCAGTTTACTTTCCTACGAGCAGTACTTC.

In its sample, this clone was seen once. V and J are TRBV7-6 and TRBJ2-5; weak D call: TRBD1 (5 bases). Germline lookup yields CDR1 SGHVS and CDR2 FNYEAQ. There are 15 residues in the CDR3. The V gene lost 1 base and the J gene lost 1 base, with 10 bases spanning the gap. CDR3 in DNA: TGTGCCAGCAGCTTAGACTGGGGCACCCAAGAGACCCAGTACTTC. This translates into CASSLDWGTQETQYF.

This chain's CDR3 is CATSTFGQGAGETQYF. The CDR3 DNA reads as TGTGCCACCAGCACCTTTGGCCAGGGGGCAGGGGAGACCCAGTACTTC. The chain employs TRBV15 and TRBJ2-5; 8 bases are shared with TRBD1. CDR1 and CDR2 (germline): LNHNV, YYDKDF (reference sequence). The V gene end was trimmed by 4 bases and the J gene end by 5 bases; junction bases not matched to a gene: 12. The CDR3 is 16 amino acids.

V and J are TRBV27 and TRBJ2-5, with D perhaps TRBD1 (6 bases). Germline loops: CDR1 MNHEY, CDR2 SMNVEV (reference sequence). V gave up 5 bases and J gave up 3 bases, with 13 bases separating them. The CDR3 length is 14 residues. The CDR3 region is CASSPRDIKETQYF. The CDR3 nucleotides are TGTGCCAGCAGTCCCAGGGACATAAAAGAGACCCAGTACTTC.

The chain couples TRBV7-9 to TRBJ2-7; 8 bases are a match to TRBD2. The germline gives CDR1 SEHNR, CDR2 FQNEAQ (reference sequence). The CDR3 extends over 15 amino acids. Germline trimming cut 0 bases from V and 6 bases from J; bases unmatched to any gene: 7. The CDR3, as DNA: TGTGCCAGCAGCTTAGCGGTCGGGAGGGCGAGCGAGCAGTACTTC. It codes for CASSLAVGRASEQYF.

The chain links TRBV5-8 to TRBJ1-3; unclear D gene. Per germline, CDR1 SGHTS and CDR2 YDEGEE. The V gene lost 5 bases and the J gene lost 4 bases, with 10 bases spanning the gap. This CDR3 is built from 13 residues. In nucleotides, the CDR3 is TGTGCCAGCAGTTTCACTACCGGAAACACCATATATTTT. Translated: CASSFTTGNTIYF.

The chain combines TRBV7-9 with TRBJ2-1; D uncertain. The CDR3 runs to 12 residues. Germline V gives CDR1 SEHNR, CDR2 FQNEAQ (reference sequence). V lost 5 bases and J lost 8, with 10 bases in between. The CDR3 bases are TGTGCCAGCAGCCTCACAGCCTATGAGCAGTTCTTC. Protein sequence: CASSLTAYEQFF.

The chain couples TRBV2 to TRBJ2-7, with TRBD1 matching 10 bases. This CDR3 comprises 15 residues. CDR1 and CDR2 (germline): SNHLY, FYNNEI. V lost 6 bases to trimming and J lost 3 bases; unmatched junction nucleotides: 8. CDR3 DNA sequence: TGTGCCAGCAGCCCCGGGACAGGGGCATTCTACGAGCAGTACTTC. It specifies CASSPGTGAFYEQYF.

The V call is TRBV28, the J call TRBJ1-4; TRBD1 matches 7 bases. After removal of 6 bases from V and 7 bases from J, the junction contained 8 bases not matched to a gene. This CDR3 is 14 amino acids long. In germline, CDR1 is MDHEN, CDR2 SYDVKM. The CDR3: CASRTGLFFEKLFF. The CDR3 nucleotides read TGTGCCAGCAGGACAGGGCTATTCTTTGAAAAACTGTTTTTT.

The CDR3 DNA sequence: TGTGCCAGCAGCCGGGACAGGGTGGTAGAGTACTATGGCTACACCTTC. Its translation is CASSRDRVVEYYGYTF. This chain uses TRBV7-2 with TRBJ1-2; TRBD1 matches 9 bases. Germline V lookup: CDR1 SGHTA, CDR2 FQGNSA. This CDR3 is 16 amino acids long. Trimming took 5 bases from V and 3 from J; bases not matched to a gene: 10. The full variable domain, in which reference TRBV7-2 and TRBJ1-2 provide the parts outside the CDR3, is GAGVSQSPSNKVTEKGKDVELRCDPISGHTALYWYRQSLGQGLEFLIYFQGNSAPDKSGLPSDRFSAERTGGSVSTLTIQRTQQEDSAVYLCASSRDRVVEYYGYTFGSGTRLTVV.

V and J are TRBV5-1 and TRBJ1-6; 9 positions agree with TRBD1. Looked up from germline, CDR1 is SGHRS and CDR2 is YFSETQ. V was pared by 6 bases and J by 8 bases, with 9 bases of the junction left unmatched. This CDR3 is built from 15 residues. CDR3 in DNA: TGCGCCAGCAACCCTCAGGGGGACAGGGATTCACCCCTCCACTTT. Amino acid sequence: CASNPQGDRDSPLHF. Drawing the rest from reference TRBV5-1 and TRBJ1-6, the complete variable domain is KAGVTQTPRYLIKTRGQQVTLSCSPISGHRSVSWYQQTPGQGLQFLFEYFSETQRNKGNFPGRFSGRQFSNSRSEMNVSTLELGDSALYLCASNPQGDRDSPLHFGNGTRLTVT.

V and J are TRBV29-1 and TRBJ2-7; 13 positions match TRBD2. The CDR3 loop spans 19 amino acids. The V gene's germline CDR1 is SQVTM and CDR2 ANQGSEA. Trimming took 4 bases from V and 0 from J; bases not matched to a gene: 15. The CDR3: CSVVALRLAGGPSSYEQYF. CDR3 DNA sequence: TGCAGCGTTGTGGCTTTACGACTAGCGGGAGGTCCTAGCTCCTACGAGCAGTACTTC.

This clone was seen a single time. The gene calls are TRBV11-3 and TRBJ1-1, with D unclear. The germline CDR1 and CDR2 sequences are SGHNT and YENEEA. This CDR3 is built from 13 residues. Deletions cut 1 base from V and 0 bases from J, with 3 bases between. The CDR3 is CASSLGLNTEAFF. DNA of the CDR3: TGTGCCAGCAGCTTAGGGCTGAACACTGAAGCTTTCTTT.